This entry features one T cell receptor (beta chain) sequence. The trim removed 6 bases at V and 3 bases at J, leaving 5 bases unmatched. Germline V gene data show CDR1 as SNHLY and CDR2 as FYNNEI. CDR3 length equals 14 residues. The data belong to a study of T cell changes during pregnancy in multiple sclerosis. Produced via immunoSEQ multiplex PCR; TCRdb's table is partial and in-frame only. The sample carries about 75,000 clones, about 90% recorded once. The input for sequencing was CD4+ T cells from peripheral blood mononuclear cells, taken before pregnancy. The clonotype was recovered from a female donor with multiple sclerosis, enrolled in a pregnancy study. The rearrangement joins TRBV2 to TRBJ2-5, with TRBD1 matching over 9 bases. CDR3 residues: CASSAGTGKETQYF. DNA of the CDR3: TGTGCCAGCAGCGCCGGGACAGGGAAAGAGACCCAGTACTTC.